The next 15 T cell receptor beta chains were all read from a single sample in a study of CD8 T cells in Susac syndrome. About 0.5 to 1 ug RNA was reverse transcribed with random hexamers. Each CDR3 protein is one row after TCRdb ran MiXCR on the immunoSEQ multiplex PCR reads. This table has about 200,000 distinct CDR3 sequences, 95% appearing once. The source material was CD4+ T cells from PBMCs. These receptors were taken from a human donor with multiple sclerosis.

The CDR3 spells CSASRGVQHEQFF. CDR3 in DNA: TGCAGTGCTAGCAGGGGCGTTCAACATGAGCAGTTCTTC. The rearrangement links TRBV20-1 to TRBJ2-1; TRBD1 is a possible D gene (6 bases). The germline CDR1 and CDR2 sequences are DFQATT and SNEGSKA (reference sequence). Trimming took off 3 bases at V and 8 bases at J, with 14 bases between the two ends. CDR3 length: 13 amino acids.

V is TRBV20-1 and J is TRBJ2-1, with 7 bases lining up with TRBD2. Trimming cost V 1 base and J 4 bases; bases outside gene matches: 4. CDR3 length equals 14 residues. CDR1 DFQATT and CDR2 SNEGSKA come from the germline V gene (reference sequence). The CDR3, as DNA: TGCAGTGCTAGAGGCCCAGCGGGGTACAATGAGCAGTTCTTC. It is translated as CSARGPAGYNEQFF.

The genes are TRBV29-1 and TRBJ1-2; D might be TRBD1 (6 bases). V shed 6 bases and J shed 0 bases, with 14 bases lying between them. Germline CDR1 is SQVTM and CDR2 is ANQGSEA. The CDR3 consists of 14 residues. DNA for the CDR3: TGCAGCGTGCGGGACACGGGTTCTAACTATGGCTACACCTTC. As protein: CSVRDTGSNYGYTF.

The chain employs TRBV24-1 and TRBJ1-2; D unclear. Trimming left V 2 bases short and J 3 bases short, with 0 bases between. Per the germline V gene, CDR1 is KGHDR and CDR2 is SFDVKD. There are 11 residues in the CDR3. The CDR3 DNA is TGTGCCACCAGTGATTACTATGGCTACACCTTC. Protein sequence: CATSDYYGYTF.

The rearrangement joins TRBV6-5 to TRBJ2-1, with 9 bases aligning to TRBD1. CDR1 and CDR2 (germline): MNHEY, SVGAGI. CDR3 length: 16 residues. V lost 3 bases and J lost 6; bases outside the gene matches: 9. CDR3 sequence reads: CASSYTGTGTANEQFF. The CDR3 DNA follows: TGTGCCAGCAGTTATACCGGGACAGGGACGGCCAATGAGCAGTTCTTC.

The chain recombines TRBV20-1 with TRBJ2-3, with TRBD2 identical over 9 bases. Germline CDR1 reads DFQATT; CDR2 reads SNEGSKA (reference sequence). This CDR3 region has 15 residues. V shed 5 bases, J shed 5 bases, and the junction held 11 bases outside the gene matches. The CDR3 here is CSASGASGVEDTQYF. CDR3 nucleotides: TGCAGTGCTTCCGGGGCTAGCGGGGTTGAAGATACGCAGTATTTT.

This chain connects TRBV29-1 to TRBJ1-2; D not resolved. V was trimmed by 1 base and J by 2 bases, leaving 11 bases between them. CDR3 length: 14 residues. CDR1 and CDR2 from the germline V gene are SQVTM and ANQGSEA. The CDR3 loop is CSVEGGSQNYGYTF. The CDR3 nucleotides are TGCAGCGTTGAAGGTGGAAGCCAAAACTATGGCTACACCTTC. The full variable domain, with the rest looked up from reference TRBV29-1 and TRBJ1-2, is SAVISQKPSRDICQRGTSLTIQCQVDSQVTMMFWYRQQPGQSLTLIATANQGSEATYESGFVIDKFPISRPNLTFSTLTVSNMSPEDSSIYLCSVEGGSQNYGYTFGSGTRLTVV.

This clonotype was counted a single time. This chain connects TRBV29-1 to TRBJ2-5; D may be TRBD2 (6 bases). Germline CDR1 reads SQVTM; CDR2 reads ANQGSEA. The CDR3 consists of 16 residues. V shed 0 bases and J shed 2 bases, with 16 bases lying between them. CDR3 amino acids: CSVEDLWGGEQETQYF. The DNA for the CDR3 is TGCAGCGTTGAAGACCTCTGGGGCGGGGAGCAAGAGACCCAGTACTTC.

V is TRBV5-4 and J is TRBJ2-5; D is uncertain. This CDR3 is built from 13 residues. Trimming removed 0 bases from V and 6 bases from J, with 9 bases in between. The germline V gene encodes CDR1 SGHNT and CDR2 YYREEE (reference sequence). In DNA form, the CDR3 reads TGTGCCAGCAGCTTGGTAGCCGAAAAGACCCAGTACTTC. Its translation is CASSLVAEKTQYF.

This clonotype is a singleton in its sample. The chain uses TRBV3-1 and TRBJ2-7; 7 bases fit TRBD1. CDR3 length: 15 amino acids. The V and J ends lost 6 bases and 0 bases, in that order; junction bases with no gene match: 8. Germline V CDR1 and CDR2: LGHDT, YNNKEL (reference sequence). CDR3 sequence: CASSYYHRGSYEQYF. The CDR3 nucleotides are TGTGCCAGCAGTTATTACCACAGGGGCTCCTACGAGCAGTACTTC.

This clonotype was found once. DNA for the CDR3: TGTGCCACCAGCAGAGGTCGAGGTTACTATTACGAGCAGTACTTC. It encodes CATSRGRGYYYEQYF. This chain connects TRBV15 to TRBJ2-7; no clear D gene. The ends were cut back, 1 base at V and 4 bases at J, with 14 bases in the middle. The CDR3 loop spans 15 amino acids. CDR1 is LNHNV and CDR2 is YYDKDF in the germline V gene (reference sequence).

A single count supports this clonotype. The CDR3 region has the DNA TGTGCCAGCAGGGCGCCAGCCTATGGCTACACCTTC. Residues: CASRAPAYGYTF. J is TRBJ1-2 and V is TRBV2, with D uncertain. Per the germline V gene, CDR1 is SNHLY and CDR2 is FYNNEI. The CDR3 is 12 amino acids. V was pared by 6 bases and J by 4 bases, with 9 bases between.

The genes are TRBV4-1 and TRBJ2-7, with D perhaps matching TRBD2 (6 bases). The CDR3 length is 15 residues. The V end lost 0 bases, the J end lost 6 bases, and 15 bases lay between the germline ends. Germline CDR1 MGHRA, CDR2 YSYEKL. The CDR3 bases are TGCGCCAGCAGCCAAGATCCGGGACTCACAGGCGAGCAGTACTTC. Its protein product is CASSQDPGLTGEQYF.

The V call is TRBV27, the J call TRBJ2-1; D is tentatively TRBD1 or TRBD2 (5 bases each). This CDR3 comprises 16 residues. V shed 4 bases and J shed 4 bases, with 17 bases lying between them. Germline CDR1 reads MNHEY; CDR2 reads SMNVEV (reference sequence). CDR3 DNA: TGTGCCAGCAGTTATGGCGCCGGGACGGCATACAATGAGCAGTTCTTC. Protein product: CASSYGAGTAYNEQFF.

This sequence joins TRBV20-1 and TRBJ2-1; D gene ambiguous. CDR1 is DFQATT, CDR2 SNEGSKA, per germline (reference sequence). The V gene lost 0 bases and the J gene lost 2 bases, with 11 bases spanning the gap. The CDR3 totals 15 residues. The CDR3 loop reads CSARDPSRAYNEQFF. CDR3 nucleotide sequence: TGCAGTGCTAGAGACCCCTCCCGAGCCTACAATGAGCAGTTCTTC.